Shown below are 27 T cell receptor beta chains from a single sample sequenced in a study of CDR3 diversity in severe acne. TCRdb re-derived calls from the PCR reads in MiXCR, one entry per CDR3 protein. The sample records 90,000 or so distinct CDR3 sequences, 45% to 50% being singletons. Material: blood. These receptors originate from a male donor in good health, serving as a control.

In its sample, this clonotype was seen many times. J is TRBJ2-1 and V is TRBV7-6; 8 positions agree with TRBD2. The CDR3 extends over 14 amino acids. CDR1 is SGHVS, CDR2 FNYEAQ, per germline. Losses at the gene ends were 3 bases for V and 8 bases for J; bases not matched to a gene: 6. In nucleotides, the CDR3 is TGTGCCAGCAGCTTGATCCGGGAGGGGGATGAGCAGTTCTTC. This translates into CASSLIREGDEQFF.

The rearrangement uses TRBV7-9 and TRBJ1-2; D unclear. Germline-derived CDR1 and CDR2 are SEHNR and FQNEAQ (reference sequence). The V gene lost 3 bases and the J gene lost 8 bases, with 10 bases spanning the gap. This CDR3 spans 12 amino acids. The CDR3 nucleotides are TGTGCCAGCAGCTTCTCTCTGGGAGGCTACACCTTC. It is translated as CASSFSLGGYTF.

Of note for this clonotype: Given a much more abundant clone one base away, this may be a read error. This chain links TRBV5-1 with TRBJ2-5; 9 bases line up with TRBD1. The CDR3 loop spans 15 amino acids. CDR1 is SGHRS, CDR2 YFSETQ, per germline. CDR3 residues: CASGLDPDRGETQYF. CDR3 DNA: TGCGCCAGCGGCTTGGACCCTGACAGGGGGGAGACCCAGTACTTC.

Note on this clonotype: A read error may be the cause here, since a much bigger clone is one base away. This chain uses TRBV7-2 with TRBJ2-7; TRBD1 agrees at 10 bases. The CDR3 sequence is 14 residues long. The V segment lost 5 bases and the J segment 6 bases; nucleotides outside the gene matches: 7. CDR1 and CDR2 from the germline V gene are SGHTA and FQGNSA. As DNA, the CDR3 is TGTGCCAGCAGCCCCGGGACAGGGGACTGCGAGCAGTACTTC. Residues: CASSPGTGDCEQYF.

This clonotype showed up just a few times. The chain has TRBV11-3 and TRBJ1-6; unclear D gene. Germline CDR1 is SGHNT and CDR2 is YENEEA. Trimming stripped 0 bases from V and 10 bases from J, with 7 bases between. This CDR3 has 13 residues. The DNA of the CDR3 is TGTGCCAGCAGCTTAGATCTGGTCTCACCCCTCCACTTT. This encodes CASSLDLVSPLHF.

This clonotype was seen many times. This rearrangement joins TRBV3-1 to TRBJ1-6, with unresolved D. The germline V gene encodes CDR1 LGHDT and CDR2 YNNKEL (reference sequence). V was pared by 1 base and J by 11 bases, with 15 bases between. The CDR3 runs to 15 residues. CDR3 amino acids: CASSQARGVGAPLHF. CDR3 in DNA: TGTGCCAGCAGCCAAGCCCGAGGAGTTGGCGCACCCCTCCACTTT.

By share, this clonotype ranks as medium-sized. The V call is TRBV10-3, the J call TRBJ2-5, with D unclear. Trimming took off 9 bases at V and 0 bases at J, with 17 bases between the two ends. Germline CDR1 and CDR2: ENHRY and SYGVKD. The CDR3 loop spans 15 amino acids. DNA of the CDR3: TGTGCCATAAAGGGCGCCAGAAGTTACCAAGAGACCCAGTACTTC. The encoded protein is CAIKGARSYQETQYF.

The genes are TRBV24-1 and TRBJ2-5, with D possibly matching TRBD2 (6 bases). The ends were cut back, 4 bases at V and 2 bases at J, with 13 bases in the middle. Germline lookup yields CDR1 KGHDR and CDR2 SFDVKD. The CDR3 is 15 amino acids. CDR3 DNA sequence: TGTGCCACCAGTGACGCGGCCGGGACTCAAGAGACCCAGTACTTC. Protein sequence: CATSDAAGTQETQYF.

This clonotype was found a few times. CDR3 in amino acids: CASSPRQPFEQYF. In DNA form, the CDR3 reads TGTGCCAGTAGTCCAAGACAACCTTTTGAGCAGTACTTC. The rearrangement links TRBV19 to TRBJ2-7, with D unresolved. V lost 5 bases, J lost 7 bases, and 15 bases lay in between. The CDR3 is 13 amino acids. CDR1 is LNHDA, CDR2 SQIVND, per germline (reference sequence).

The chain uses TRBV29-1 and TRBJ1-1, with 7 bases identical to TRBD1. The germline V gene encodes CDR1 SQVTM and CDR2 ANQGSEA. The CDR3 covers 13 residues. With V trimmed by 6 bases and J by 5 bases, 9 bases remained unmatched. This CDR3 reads CSVAGTEYTEAFF. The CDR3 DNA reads TGCAGCGTCGCCGGGACAGAATATACTGAAGCTTTCTTT.

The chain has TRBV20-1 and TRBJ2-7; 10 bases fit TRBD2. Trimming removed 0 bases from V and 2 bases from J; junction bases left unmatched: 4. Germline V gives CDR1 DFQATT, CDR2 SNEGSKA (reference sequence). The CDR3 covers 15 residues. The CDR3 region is CSARDPLAGAYEQYF. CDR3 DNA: TGCAGTGCTAGAGATCCCCTAGCGGGGGCCTACGAGCAGTACTTC.

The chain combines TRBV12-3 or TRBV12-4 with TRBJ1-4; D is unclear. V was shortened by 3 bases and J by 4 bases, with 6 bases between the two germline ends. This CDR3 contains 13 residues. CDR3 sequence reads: CASSLEGNEKLFF. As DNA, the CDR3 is TGTGCCAGCAGTTTGGAGGGTAATGAAAAACTGTTTTTT.

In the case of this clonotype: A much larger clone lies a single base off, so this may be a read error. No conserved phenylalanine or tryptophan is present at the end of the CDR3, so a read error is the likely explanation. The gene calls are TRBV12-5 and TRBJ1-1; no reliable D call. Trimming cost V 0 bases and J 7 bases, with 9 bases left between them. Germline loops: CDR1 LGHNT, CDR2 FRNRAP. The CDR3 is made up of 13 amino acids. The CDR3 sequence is CASGLVLGSEAFS. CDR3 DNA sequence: TGTGCTAGTGGTTTGGTACTCGGCAGTGAAGCTTTCTCT.

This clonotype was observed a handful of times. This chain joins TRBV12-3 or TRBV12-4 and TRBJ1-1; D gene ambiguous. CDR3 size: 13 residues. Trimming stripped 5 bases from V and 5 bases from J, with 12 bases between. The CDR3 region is CASSALGYTEAFF. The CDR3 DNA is TGTGCCAGCAGTGCCCTCGGATATACTGAAGCTTTCTTT.

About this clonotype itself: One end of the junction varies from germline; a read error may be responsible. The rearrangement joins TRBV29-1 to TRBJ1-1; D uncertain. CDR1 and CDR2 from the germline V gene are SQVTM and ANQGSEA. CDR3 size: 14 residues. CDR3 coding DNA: TGCAGCGTTGCCGGCGTTCACCCCCTACCTGAAGCTCTCTTT. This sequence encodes CSVAGVHPLPEALF.

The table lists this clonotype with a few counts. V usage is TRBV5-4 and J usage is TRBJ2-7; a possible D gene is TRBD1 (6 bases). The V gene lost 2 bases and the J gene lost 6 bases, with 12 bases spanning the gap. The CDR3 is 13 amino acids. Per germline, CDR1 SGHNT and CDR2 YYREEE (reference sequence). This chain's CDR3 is CASSLGGSTEQYF. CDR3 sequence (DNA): TGTGCCAGCAGCTTAGGGGGTAGCACCGAGCAGTACTTC. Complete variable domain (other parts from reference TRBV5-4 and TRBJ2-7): ETGVTQSPTHLIKTRGQQVTLRCSSQSGHNTVSWYQQALGQGPQFIFQYYREEENGRGNFPPRFSGLQFPNYSSELNVNALELDDSALYLCASSLGGSTEQYFGPGTRLTVT.

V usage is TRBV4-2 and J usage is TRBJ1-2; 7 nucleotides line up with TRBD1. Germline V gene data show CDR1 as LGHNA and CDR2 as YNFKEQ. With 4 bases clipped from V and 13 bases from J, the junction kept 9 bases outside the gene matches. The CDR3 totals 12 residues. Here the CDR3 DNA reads TGTGCCAGCAGCCGGGGCCGGGACAGCGGCACCTTC. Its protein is CASSRGRDSGTF.

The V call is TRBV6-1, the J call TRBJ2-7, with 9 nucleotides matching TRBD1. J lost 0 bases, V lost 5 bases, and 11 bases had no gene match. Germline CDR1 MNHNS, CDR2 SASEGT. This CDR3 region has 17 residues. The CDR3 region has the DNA TGTGCCAGCAGTTACCCCCCGGACAGGGGATTCTCCTACGAGCAGTACTTC. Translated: CASSYPPDRGFSYEQYF.

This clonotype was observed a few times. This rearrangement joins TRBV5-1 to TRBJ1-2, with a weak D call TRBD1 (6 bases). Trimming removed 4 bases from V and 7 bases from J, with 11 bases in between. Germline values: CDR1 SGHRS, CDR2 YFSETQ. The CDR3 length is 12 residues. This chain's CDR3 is CASSPQGGGYTF. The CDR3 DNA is TGCGCCAGCAGCCCACAGGGTGGTGGCTACACCTTC.

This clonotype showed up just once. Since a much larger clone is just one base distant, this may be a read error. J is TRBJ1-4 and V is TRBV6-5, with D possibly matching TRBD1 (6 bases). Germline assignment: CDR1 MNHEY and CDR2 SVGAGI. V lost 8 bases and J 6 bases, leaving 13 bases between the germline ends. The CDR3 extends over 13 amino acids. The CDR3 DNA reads TGTGCCAGCTCAGGGGCTCTTGATGAAAAACTGTTTTTT. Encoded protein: CASSGALDEKLFF.

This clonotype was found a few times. For the CDR3, the DNA is TGCAGTGCTAGGGACAGGGGGATCGAGACCCAGTACTTC. Protein product: CSARDRGIETQYF. The J gene is TRBJ2-5, the V gene TRBV20-1, with 10 bases identical to TRBD1. Per the germline V gene, CDR1 is DFQATT and CDR2 is SNEGSKA (reference sequence). The ends lost 3 bases at V and 5 bases at J; junction bases unmatched: 3. This CDR3 is built from 13 residues.

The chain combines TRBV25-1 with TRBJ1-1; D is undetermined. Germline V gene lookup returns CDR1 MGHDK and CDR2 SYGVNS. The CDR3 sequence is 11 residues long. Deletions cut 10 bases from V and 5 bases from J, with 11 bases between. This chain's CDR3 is CAIRRLTEAFF. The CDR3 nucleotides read TGTGCCATCAGACGATTGACTGAAGCTTTCTTT.

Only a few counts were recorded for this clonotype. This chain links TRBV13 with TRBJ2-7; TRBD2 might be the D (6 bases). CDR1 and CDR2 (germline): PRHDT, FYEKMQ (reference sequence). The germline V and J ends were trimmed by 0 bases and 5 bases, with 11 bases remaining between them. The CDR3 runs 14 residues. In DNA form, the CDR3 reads TGTGCCAGCAGCTTAGGCCCGGGGGTGGACGAGCAGTACTTC. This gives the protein CASSLGPGVDEQYF.

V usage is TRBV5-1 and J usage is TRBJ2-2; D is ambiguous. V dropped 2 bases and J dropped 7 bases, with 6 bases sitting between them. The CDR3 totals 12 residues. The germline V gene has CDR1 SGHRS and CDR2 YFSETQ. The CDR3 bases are TGCGCCAGCAGCTTCGCGGTCGGGGAGCTGTTTTTT. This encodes CASSFAVGELFF.

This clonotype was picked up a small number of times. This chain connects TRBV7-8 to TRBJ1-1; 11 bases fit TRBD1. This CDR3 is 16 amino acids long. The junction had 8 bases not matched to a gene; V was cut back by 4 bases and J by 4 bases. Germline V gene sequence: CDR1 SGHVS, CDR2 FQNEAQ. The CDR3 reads CASSSDRGRMGTEAFF. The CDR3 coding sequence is TGTGCCAGCAGCTCGGACAGGGGGCGGATGGGCACTGAAGCTTTCTTT.

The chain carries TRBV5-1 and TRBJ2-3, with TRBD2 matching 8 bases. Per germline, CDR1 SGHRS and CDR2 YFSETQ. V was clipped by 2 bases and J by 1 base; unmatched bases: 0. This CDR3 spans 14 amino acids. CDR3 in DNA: TGCGCCAGCAGCTTTAGCGGGGGCACAGATACGCAGTATTTT. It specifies CASSFSGGTDTQYF.

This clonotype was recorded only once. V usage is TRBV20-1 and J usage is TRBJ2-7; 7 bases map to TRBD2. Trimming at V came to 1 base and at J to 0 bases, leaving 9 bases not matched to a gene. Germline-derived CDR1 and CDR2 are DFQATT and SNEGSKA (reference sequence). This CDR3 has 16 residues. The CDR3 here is CSARALSGLCSYEQYF. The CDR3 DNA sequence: TGCAGTGCTAGAGCCCTTTCGGGACTATGCTCCTACGAGCAGTACTTC.